Listed below are T cell receptor beta chains from one sample, sequenced in a study of T cells in tuberculosis. TCRdb's table, derived via immunoSEQ multiplex PCR, lists solely in-frame clones and lacks some. The sample has approximately 88,000 clones; roughly 88% are singletons. The source material was CD1b-GMM tetramer-negative cells sorted from PBMCs. These receptors were obtained from an adult woman with latent tuberculosis. The CDR3 runs from the conserved cysteine through the conserved F or W. D genes are given only for firm matches. A row's size may be missing; if present it is once, few, many or a size class.

J | V | size | D | length | CDR3 | DNA
TRBJ1-2 | TRBV4-1 | NA | TRBD1 | 15 | CASSQLRTGNYGYTF | TGCGCCAGCAGCCAACTTCGGACAGGGAACTATGGCTACACCTTC
TRBJ1-2 | TRBV19 | NA | TRBD1 | 14 | CASTATGSSYGYTF | TGTGCCAGTACCGCGACAGGGAGCAGCTATGGCTACACCTTC
TRBJ1-3 | TRBV14 | few | NA | 13 | CASSPDRGNTIYF | TGTGCCAGCAGCCCTGACAGGGGAAACACCATATATTTT
TRBJ1-6 | TRBV6-1 | NA | NA | 12 | CASSRGLGPLHF | TGTGCCAGCAGCAGGGGCCTGGGGCCCCTCCACTTT
TRBJ2-5 | TRBV29-1 | NA | NA | 12 | CSVGQIEETQYF | TGCAGCGTTGGACAGATCGAAGAGACCCAGTACTTC
TRBJ2-7 | TRBV7-8 | NA | NA | 14 | CASSLEGSLYEQYF | TGTGCCAGCAGCTTAGAAGGGAGCCTCTACGAGCAGTACTTC
TRBJ1-5 | TRBV19 | NA | TRBD1 | 15 | CASSIGRGPNQPQHF | TGTGCCAGTAGTATAGGGAGGGGGCCCAACCAGCCCCAGCATTTT
TRBJ1-5 | TRBV27 | NA | NA | 14 | CASSLRGPHQPQHF | TGTGCCAGCAGTTTACGAGGGCCACATCAGCCCCAGCATTTT
TRBJ1-2 | TRBV11-2 | NA | TRBD1 | 14 | CASSYTGGHYGYTF | TGTGCCAGCAGCTACACAGGGGGGCACTATGGCTACACCTTC
TRBJ1-4 | TRBV19 | NA | TRBD1 | 15 | CASSIEGQGDEKLFF | TGTGCCAGTAGTATTGAGGGACAGGGGGATGAAAAACTGTTTTTT
TRBJ1-3 | TRBV15 | NA | NA | 14 | CATSSGSSGNTIYF | TGTGCCACCAGCTCAGGAAGCTCTGGAAACACCATATATTTT
TRBJ2-3 | TRBV6-1 | NA | TRBD1 | 16 | CASREQGVHLLDTQYF | TGTGCCAGCAGAGAACAGGGGGTCCATCTATTGGATACGCAGTATTTT
TRBJ2-7 | TRBV30 | NA | NA | 12 | CAWSGTTYEQYF | TGTGCCTGGAGTGGAACAACCTACGAGCAGTACTTC
TRBJ1-1 | TRBV5-6 | NA | NA | 11 | CASSREGEAFF | TGTGCCAGCAGCAGGGAGGGTGAAGCTTTCTTT
TRBJ1-2 | TRBV5-4 | NA | NA | 15 | CATSKSGSRNYGYTF | TGTGCCACCTCCAAGAGCGGAAGTAGGAACTATGGCTACACCTTC
TRBJ2-2 | TRBV5-1 | NA | NA | 16 | CASTYSGPDDTGELFF | TGCGCCAGCACCTATTCAGGCCCCGACGACACCGGGGAGCTGTTTTTT
TRBJ2-7 | TRBV5-1 | NA | TRBD1 | 14 | CASSGPGQGHEQYF | TGCGCCAGCAGCGGCCCGGGACAGGGCCACGAGCAGTACTTC
TRBJ1-1 | TRBV18 | NA | NA | 15 | CASSPKEQGKTEAFF | TGTGCCAGCTCACCAAAGGAACAGGGAAAAACTGAAGCTTTCTTT
TRBJ2-7 | TRBV2 | NA | NA | 14 | CASSGQLGSYEQYF | TGTGCCAGCAGTGGACAGCTTGGGTCCTACGAGCAGTACTTC
TRBJ1-6 | TRBV28 | NA | NA | 18 | CASSQTTPRSSYNSPLHF | TGTGCCAGCAGCCAAACCACCCCACGGAGCTCCTATAATTCACCCCTCCACTTT
TRBJ1-5 | TRBV5-1 | once | TRBD1 | 12 | CPPGTDDQPQHF | TGCCCCCCGGGGACAGACGATCAGCCCCAGCATTTT
TRBJ2-7 | TRBV5-1 | NA | NA | 19 | CASSLARINFPAKGYEQYF | TGCGCCAGCAGCTTGGCCAGGATAAATTTTCCGGCGAAGGGGTACGAGCAGTACTTC
TRBJ1-1 | TRBV4-3 | NA | TRBD1 | 14 | CASSQSPGQGVTFF | TGCGCCAGCAGCCAAAGCCCGGGACAGGGGGTAACTTTCTTT
TRBJ1-2 | TRBV7-9 | NA | TRBD1 | 12 | CASSPGQGPYTF | TGTGCCAGCAGCCCGGGACAGGGGCCCTACACCTTC
TRBJ2-7 | TRBV10-2 | NA | NA | 12 | CASSVNGYEQYF | TGCGCCAGCAGTGTCAACGGCTACGAGCAGTACTTC
TRBJ1-6 | TRBV6-5 | NA | TRBD1 | 14 | CASTLGTGDSPLHF | TGTGCCAGCACCCTGGGGACAGGGGATTCACCCCTCCACTTT
TRBJ2-7 | TRBV30 | NA | TRBD1 | 15 | CAWRITGGTFGEQYF | TGTGCCTGGAGGATAACAGGGGGAACATTTGGCGAGCAGTACTTC
TRBJ2-7 | TRBV10-2 | NA | NA | 15 | CASSEWGSGPYEQYF | TGCGCCAGCAGTGAGTGGGGTAGCGGCCCCTACGAGCAGTACTTC